These 29 T cell receptor beta chains came from one sample sequenced in a study of blood T cell repertoires in COVID-19. Assay: immunoSEQ multiplex PCR; the TCRdb copy retains only in-frame clones and omits some. Of approximately 40,000 clones in the sample, more than 85% are singletons; the top ten hold around 5%. The specimen was peripheral blood. Receptors originate from a human donor in a cohort sampled during active COVID-19.

The rearrangement links TRBV6-1 to TRBJ2-1; D is possibly TRBD2 (6 bases). Trimming pared 2 bases from V and 3 bases from J, leaving 11 bases between. The CDR3 runs 15 residues. Germline lookup yields CDR1 MNHNS and CDR2 SASEGT. The CDR3 nucleotides read TGTGCCAGCAGTGAATTTGCTAGCGTCTACAATGAGCAGTTCTTC. Protein product: CASSEFASVYNEQFF.

This clone has more than one count but fewer than ten. The chain uses TRBV7-3 and TRBJ1-5; no definite D call. From germline, CDR1 is SGHTA and CDR2 FQGTGA. The CDR3 sequence is 13 residues long. Trimming removed 1 base at V and 5 bases at J, with 6 bases between. CDR3 in amino acids: CASSLNIDQPQHF. As DNA, the CDR3 is TGTGCCAGCAGCTTAAACATCGATCAGCCCCAGCATTTT. Complete variable domain (other parts from reference TRBV7-3 and TRBJ1-5): GAGVSQTPSNKVTEKGKYVELRCDPISGHTALYWYRQSLGQGPEFLIYFQGTGAADDSGLPNDRFFAVRPEGSVSTLKIQRTERGDSAVYLCASSLNIDQPQHFGDGTRLSIL.

This clone was picked up a small number of times. This chain uses TRBV6-6 with TRBJ1-6, with a tentative D call TRBD1 (6 bases). This CDR3 contains 13 residues. V was shortened by 8 bases and J by 13 bases, with 18 bases between the two germline ends. Per germline, CDR1 MNHNY and CDR2 SVGAGI (reference sequence). The CDR3 DNA reads as TGTGCCAGCTCTCGGACAGTAGAAAGTCCCCTCCACTTT. Its protein product is CASSRTVESPLHF.

Remarks on this clone: Different DNA sequences within this sample yield the same CDR3. This chain uses TRBV5-4 with TRBJ1-1; TRBD1 is a possible D gene (5 bases). The CDR3 runs 14 residues. V lost 3 bases and J lost 2, with 11 bases in between. Germline CDR1 is SGHNT and CDR2 is YYREEE (reference sequence). The DNA for the CDR3 is TGTGCCAGCAGCTCGGGACTCCCTAACACTGAAGCTTTCTTT. Its protein is CASSSGLPNTEAFF.

This clone was found once. V gene TRBV5-1 combines with J gene TRBJ2-3; 11 bases align to TRBD1. Germline trimming cut 4 bases from V and 1 base from J; bases unmatched to any gene: 2. The CDR3 runs to 15 residues. Germline assignment: CDR1 SGHRS and CDR2 YFSETQ. The CDR3 coding sequence is TGCGCCAGCAGCATGGACAGGGGGCGCACAGATACGCAGTATTTT. Protein sequence: CASSMDRGRTDTQYF.

V gene TRBV20-1 combines with J gene TRBJ2-5; weak D call: TRBD1 (6 bases). The germline V gene encodes CDR1 DFQATT and CDR2 SNEGSKA (reference sequence). Trimming took off 3 bases at V and 5 bases at J, with 16 bases between the two ends. The CDR3 runs to 14 residues. The CDR3 loop reads CSASPPGQWETQYF. CDR3 nucleotide sequence: TGCAGTGCTAGTCCACCAGGACAGTGGGAGACCCAGTACTTC.

Regarding this clone: One junction end does not reproduce the germline sequence, and a read error may be involved. J is TRBJ1-1 and V is TRBV28; 8 bases line up with TRBD1. The length of the CDR3 is 14 residues. CDR1 MDHEN and CDR2 SYDVKM come from the germline V gene. CDR3 nucleotides: TGCGCCAGAGTAAGACAGGGGATCGGGACTGAAGCTTTCTTT. Translating it yields CARVRQGIGTEAFF.

The chain combines TRBV10-3 with TRBJ2-3; 12 positions match TRBD2. V lost 4 bases to trimming and J lost 6 bases; unmatched junction nucleotides: 5. Germline values: CDR1 ENHRY, CDR2 SYGVKD. The CDR3 runs 15 residues. This chain's CDR3 is CAISGLAGGHDTQYF. CDR3 DNA sequence: TGTGCCATCAGTGGGCTAGCGGGGGGGCATGATACGCAGTATTTT.

The chain is built from TRBV5-1 and TRBJ2-3, with TRBD1 matching over 7 bases. Germline V gives CDR1 SGHRS, CDR2 YFSETQ. The V segment lost 1 base and the J segment 2 bases; nucleotides outside the gene matches: 7. The CDR3 consists of 16 residues. This CDR3 is CASSLSPGGYTDTQYF. The DNA of the CDR3 is TGCGCCAGCAGCTTGAGCCCAGGGGGTTACACAGATACGCAGTATTTT.

The chain links TRBV7-8 to TRBJ2-1, with 10 bases that match TRBD2. This CDR3 comprises 16 residues. V dropped 5 bases and J dropped 6; count of bases not matched to a gene: 10. From germline, CDR1 is SGHVS and CDR2 FQNEAQ. The CDR3 coding sequence is TGTGCCAGCAGCCCGCTGAGCGGGAGGGCCTCCAATGAGCAGTTCTTC. Amino acid sequence: CASSPLSGRASNEQFF.

V gene TRBV30 combines with J gene TRBJ1-1, with D tentatively TRBD1 (6 bases). From germline, CDR1 is GTSNPN and CDR2 SVGIG (reference sequence). This CDR3 is built from 11 residues. Trimming took 0 bases from V and 8 from J, leaving 7 bases between them. The CDR3 DNA reads TGTGCCTGGAGTGTACAGGGAGAAGCTTTCTTT. This translates into CAWSVQGEAFF.

CDR3: CASSFGRSYEQYF. The CDR3 DNA is TGTGCCAGCAGTTTTGGCCGCTCCTACGAGCAGTACTTC. The rearrangement joins TRBV28 to TRBJ2-7; D not resolved. V was pared by 3 bases and J by 0 bases, with 6 bases between. From germline, CDR1 is MDHEN and CDR2 SYDVKM. The length of the CDR3 is 13 residues.

The gene calls are TRBV11-2 and TRBJ2-5; 8 nucleotides agree with TRBD1. The V and J ends lost 2 bases and 5 bases, in that order; junction bases with no gene match: 7. The CDR3 spans 15 residues. In germline, CDR1 is SGHAT, CDR2 FQNNGV. CDR3 sequence reads: CASSLSTGGSETQYF. In DNA, the CDR3 is TGTGCCAGCAGCTTAAGTACAGGGGGAAGCGAGACCCAGTACTTC.

This chain connects TRBV3-1 (or the pseudogene TRBV3-2) to TRBJ1-1, with TRBD1 matching 8 bases. There are 14 residues in the CDR3. Germline V lookup: CDR1 LGHDT, CDR2 YNNKEL (reference sequence). The junction had 9 bases not matched to a gene; V was cut back by 4 bases and J by 8 bases. The CDR3 protein is CASSLWTGNPEAFF. The DNA for the CDR3 is TGTGCCAGCAGCCTTTGGACAGGGAATCCCGAAGCTTTCTTT.

V usage is TRBV9 and J usage is TRBJ2-3; no clear D. This CDR3 region has 14 residues. CDR1 is SGDLS and CDR2 is YYNGEE in the germline V gene. V lost 7 bases and J 0 bases, leaving 12 bases between the germline ends. The DNA of the CDR3 is TGTGCCAGCGGATCTGGCGGTAGCACAGATACGCAGTATTTT. It encodes CASGSGGSTDTQYF.

The V and J genes are TRBV27 and TRBJ1-2, with a possible D match to TRBD1 (5 bases). The CDR3 loop spans 13 amino acids. The V gene's germline CDR1 is MNHEY and CDR2 SMNVEV (reference sequence). Trimming removed 5 bases from V and 6 bases from J, with 13 bases in between. The CDR3 sequence is CASSLREFDGYTF. The CDR3 DNA follows: TGTGCCAGCAGTCTCAGGGAATTCGATGGCTACACCTTC.

J is TRBJ2-2 and V is TRBV3-1 (or the pseudogene TRBV3-2); 10 bases match TRBD2. The CDR3 is made up of 18 amino acids. CDR1 LGHDT and CDR2 YNNKEL come from the germline V gene (reference sequence). The V and J ends lost 3 bases and 4 bases, in that order; junction bases with no gene match: 11. As DNA, the CDR3 is TGTGCCAGCAGCCATCCAGTCCTAGCGGGGGATCGCACCGGGGAGCTGTTTTTT. Protein: CASSHPVLAGDRTGELFF.

The V call is TRBV7-9, the J call TRBJ2-3; 11 positions agree with TRBD2. The CDR3 has 15 amino acids. V lost 5 bases, J lost 2 bases, and 3 bases stayed unmatched. CDR1 and CDR2 (germline): SEHNR, FQNEAQ (reference sequence). The CDR3 region has the DNA TGTGCCAGCAGCCCGGGACTAGCGGACACAGATACGCAGTATTTT. This sequence encodes CASSPGLADTDTQYF.

The rearrangement joins TRBV7-3 to TRBJ2-2; 8 nucleotides align to TRBD2. V lost 5 bases, J lost 6 bases, and 8 bases stayed unmatched. Germline CDR1 and CDR2: SGHTA and FQGTGA. CDR3 length equals 15 residues. The CDR3 sequence: CASSPPGGGSGELFF. CDR3 DNA sequence: TGTGCCAGCAGCCCCCCTGGCGGGGGGTCCGGGGAGCTGTTTTTT.

The V and J genes are TRBV29-1 and TRBJ2-7, with 10 bases matching TRBD2. Trimming cost V 3 bases and J 4 bases; bases outside gene matches: 3. Germline lookup yields CDR1 SQVTM and CDR2 ANQGSEA. The CDR3 runs 13 residues. CDR3 sequence: CSVDGTSVYEQYF. The DNA for the CDR3 is TGCAGCGTTGACGGGACTAGCGTGTACGAGCAGTACTTC.

The chain has TRBV11-1 and TRBJ2-3; 11 bases align to TRBD2. J gave up 3 bases and V 3 bases, and 5 bases lay outside the gene matches. This CDR3 spans 16 amino acids. Per the germline V gene, CDR1 is SGHAT and CDR2 is FQDESV (reference sequence). This chain's CDR3 is CASSFLTSGSTDTQYF. The DNA of the CDR3 is TGTGCCAGCAGCTTTCTAACTAGCGGGAGTACAGATACGCAGTATTTT.

The chain combines TRBV9 with TRBJ2-2, with 8 bases identical to TRBD2. The germline gives CDR1 SGDLS, CDR2 YYNGEE. The CDR3 is made up of 14 amino acids. Losses at the gene ends were 4 bases for V and 3 bases for J; bases not matched to a gene: 2. The CDR3 nucleotides read TGTGCCAGCAGCCTGCGGGGGGACACCGGGGAGCTGTTTTTT. The encoded protein is CASSLRGDTGELFF.

This chain connects TRBV7-9 to TRBJ2-7, with 9 nucleotides matching TRBD1. Unmatched junction bases numbered 15, after V lost 5 bases and J lost 4 bases. The germline V gene has CDR1 SEHNR and CDR2 FQNEAQ (reference sequence). The CDR3 loop spans 17 amino acids. CDR3 residues: CASSKNIPGQGGYEQYF. In nucleotides, the CDR3 is TGTGCCAGCAGCAAAAATATACCGGGACAGGGCGGGTACGAGCAGTACTTC.

The V call is TRBV18, the J call TRBJ2-7; the D gene is possibly TRBD2 (5 bases). CDR3 size: 12 residues. The V gene lost 3 bases and the J gene lost 4 bases, with 7 bases spanning the gap. Germline lookup yields CDR1 KGHSH and CDR2 LQKENI. DNA of the CDR3: TGTGCCAGCTCACCCACTAGTTACGAGCAGTACTTC. It translates to CASSPTSYEQYF.

This chain links TRBV7-6 with TRBJ2-1; the match to TRBD2 covers 13 bases. J gave up 7 bases and V 5 bases, and 8 bases lay outside the gene matches. The germline V gene has CDR1 SGHVS and CDR2 FNYEAQ. The CDR3 loop spans 16 amino acids. This CDR3 reads CASSPAGLAGRNEQFF. In DNA form, the CDR3 reads TGTGCCAGCAGCCCAGCGGGACTAGCGGGGAGGAATGAGCAGTTCTTC. Complete variable domain (other parts from reference TRBV7-6 and TRBJ2-1): GAGVSQSPRYKVTKRGQDVALRCDPISGHVSLYWYRQALGQGPEFLTYFNYEAQQDKSGLPNDRFSAERPEGSISTLTIQRTEQRDSAMYRCASSPAGLAGRNEQFFGPGTRLTVL.

The chain links TRBV6-5 to TRBJ2-2; D unresolved. Germline lookup yields CDR1 MNHEY and CDR2 SVGAGI. CDR3 length: 13 residues. V dropped 4 bases and J dropped 4 bases, with 7 bases sitting between them. DNA for the CDR3: TGTGCCAGCAGTTTCCCCGGCACCGGGGAGCTGTTTTTT. The encoded protein is CASSFPGTGELFF.

V is TRBV6-4 and J is TRBJ1-4; tentatively, D is TRBD1 (5 bases). The germline V and J ends were trimmed by 1 base and 8 bases, with 14 bases remaining between them. The CDR3 covers 15 residues. CDR1 MRHNA and CDR2 SNTAGT come from the germline V gene. DNA of the CDR3: TGTGCCAGCAGTGACTTTTGGGGGGTTGGCGAAAAACTGTTTTTT. Protein: CASSDFWGVGEKLFF.

The genes are TRBV4-3 and TRBJ2-3; 11 bases are shared with TRBD2. V trimming: 4 bases; J trimming: 5 bases; junction bases outside the gene matches: 11. This CDR3 spans 17 amino acids. Germline lookup yields CDR1 LGHNA and CDR2 YSLEER. This chain's CDR3 is CASSPATSGGTQDTQYF. The CDR3 nucleotides read TGCGCCAGCAGCCCAGCTACTAGCGGGGGAACTCAAGATACGCAGTATTTT.

The rearrangement links TRBV9 to TRBJ1-2, with D perhaps matching TRBD1 (6 bases). Between the trimmed V and J ends, which lost 0 bases and 0 bases, there was a span of 15 bases. This CDR3 spans 17 amino acids. Per germline, CDR1 SGDLS and CDR2 YYNGEE. The CDR3 nucleotides read TGTGCCAGCAGCGTAGAAGACTCACGGACAGCTAACTATGGCTACACCTTC. It specifies CASSVEDSRTANYGYTF.